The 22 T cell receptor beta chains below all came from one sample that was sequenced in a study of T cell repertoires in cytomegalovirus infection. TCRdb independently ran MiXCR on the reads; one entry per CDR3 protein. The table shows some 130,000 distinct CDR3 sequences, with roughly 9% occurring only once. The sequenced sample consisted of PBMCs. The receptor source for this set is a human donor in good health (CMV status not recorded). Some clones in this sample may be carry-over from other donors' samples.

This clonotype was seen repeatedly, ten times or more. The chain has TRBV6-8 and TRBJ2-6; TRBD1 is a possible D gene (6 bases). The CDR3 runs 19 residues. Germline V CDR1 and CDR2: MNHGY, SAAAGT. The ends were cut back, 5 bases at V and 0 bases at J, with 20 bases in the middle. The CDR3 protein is CASSQRRDNMHSGANVLTF. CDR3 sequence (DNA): TGTGCCAGCAGTCAAAGACGGGACAATATGCACTCTGGGGCCAACGTCCTGACTTTC.

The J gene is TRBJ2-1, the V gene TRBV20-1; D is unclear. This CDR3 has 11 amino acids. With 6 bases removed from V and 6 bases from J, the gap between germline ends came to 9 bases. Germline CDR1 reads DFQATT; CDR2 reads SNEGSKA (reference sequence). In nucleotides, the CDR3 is TGCAGTGCGAGTCTACCCAATGAGCAGTTCTTC. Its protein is CSASLPNEQFF.

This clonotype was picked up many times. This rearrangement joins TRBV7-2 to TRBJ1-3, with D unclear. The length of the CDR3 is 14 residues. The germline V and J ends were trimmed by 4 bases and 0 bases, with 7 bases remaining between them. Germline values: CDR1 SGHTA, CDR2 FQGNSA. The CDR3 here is CASSSSPSGNTIYF. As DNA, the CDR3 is TGTGCCAGCAGCTCTAGTCCCTCTGGAAACACCATATATTTT.

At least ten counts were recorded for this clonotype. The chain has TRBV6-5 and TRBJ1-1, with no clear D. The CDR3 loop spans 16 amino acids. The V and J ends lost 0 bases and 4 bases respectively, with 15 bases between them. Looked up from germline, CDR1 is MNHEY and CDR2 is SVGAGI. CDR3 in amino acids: CASSYSQTGAVTEAFF. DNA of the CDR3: TGTGCCAGCAGTTACTCCCAGACCGGAGCGGTCACTGAAGCTTTCTTT.

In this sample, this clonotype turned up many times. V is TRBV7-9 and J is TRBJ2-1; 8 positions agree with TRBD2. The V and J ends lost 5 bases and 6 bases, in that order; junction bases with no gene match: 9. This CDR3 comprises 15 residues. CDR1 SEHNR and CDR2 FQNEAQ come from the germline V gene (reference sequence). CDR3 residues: CASSPPGLGSNEQFF. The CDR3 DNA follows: TGTGCCAGCAGCCCACCGGGACTAGGATCCAATGAGCAGTTCTTC.

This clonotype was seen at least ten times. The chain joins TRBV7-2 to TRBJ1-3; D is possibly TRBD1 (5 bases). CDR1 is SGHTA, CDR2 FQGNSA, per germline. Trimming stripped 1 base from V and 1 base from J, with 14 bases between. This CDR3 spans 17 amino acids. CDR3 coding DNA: TGTGCCAGCAGCTTAGTTCAGGGTCAAGGGTCTGGAAACACCATATATTTT. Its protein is CASSLVQGQGSGNTIYF.

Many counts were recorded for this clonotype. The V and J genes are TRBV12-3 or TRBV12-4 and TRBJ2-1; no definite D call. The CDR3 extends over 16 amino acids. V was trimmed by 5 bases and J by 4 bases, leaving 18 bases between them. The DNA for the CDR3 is TGTGCCAGCAGTCCCCAGGACGTCCTTCGGTACAATGAGCAGTTCTTC. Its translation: CASSPQDVLRYNEQFF.

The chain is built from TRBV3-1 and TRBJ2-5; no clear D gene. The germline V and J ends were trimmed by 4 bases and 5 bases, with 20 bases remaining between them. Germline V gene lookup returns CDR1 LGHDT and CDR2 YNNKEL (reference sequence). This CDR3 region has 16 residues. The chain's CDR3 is CASSLSTSPMRETQYF. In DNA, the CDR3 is TGTGCCAGCAGCCTTTCGACTTCTCCGATGAGGGAGACCCAGTACTTC.

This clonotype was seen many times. DNA for the CDR3: TGTGCCAGCATCGAATCCGGGACGGTCGTCTACAATGAGCAGTTCTTC. The encoded protein is CASIESGTVVYNEQFF. This chain uses TRBV5-6 with TRBJ2-1, with D perhaps being TRBD1 or TRBD2 (5 bases each). There are 16 residues in the CDR3. Germline loops: CDR1 SGHDT, CDR2 YYEEEE. V was cut by 6 bases and J by 3 bases, with 19 bases left in between.

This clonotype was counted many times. The CDR3 sequence: CASSLIPGGIYGYTF. CDR3 DNA sequence: TGTGCCAGCAGCTTAATTCCAGGGGGCATCTATGGCTACACCTTC. This chain connects TRBV7-3 to TRBJ1-2; TRBD1 agrees at 8 bases. Losses at the gene ends were 1 base for V and 4 bases for J; bases not matched to a gene: 5. Germline CDR1 reads SGHTA; CDR2 reads FQGTGA. The CDR3 is 15 amino acids.

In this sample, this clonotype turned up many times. The CDR3 DNA reads TGTGCCAGCAGCCGGGGACAGGGGGCCCCCGGGGAGCTGTTTTTT. Encoded protein: CASSRGQGAPGELFF. The chain is built from TRBV12-3 or TRBV12-4 and TRBJ2-2; 12 nucleotides agree with TRBD1. Germline trimming cut 6 bases from V and 6 bases from J; bases unmatched to any gene: 5. This CDR3 spans 15 amino acids.

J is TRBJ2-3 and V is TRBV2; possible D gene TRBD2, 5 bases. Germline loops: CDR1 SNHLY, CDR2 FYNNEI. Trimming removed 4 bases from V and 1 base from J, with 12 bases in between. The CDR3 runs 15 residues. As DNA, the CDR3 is TGTGCCAGCAGTGGCCCGGGGTGGGGCACAGATACGCAGTATTTT. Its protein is CASSGPGWGTDTQYF.

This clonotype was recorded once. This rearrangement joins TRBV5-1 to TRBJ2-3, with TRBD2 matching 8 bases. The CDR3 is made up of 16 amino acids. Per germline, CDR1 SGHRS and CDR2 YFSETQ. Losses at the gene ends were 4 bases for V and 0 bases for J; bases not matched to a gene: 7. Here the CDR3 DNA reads TGCGCCAGCAGCAGGGAGCTAGCGGGTAGCACAGATACGCAGTATTTT. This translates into CASSRELAGSTDTQYF.

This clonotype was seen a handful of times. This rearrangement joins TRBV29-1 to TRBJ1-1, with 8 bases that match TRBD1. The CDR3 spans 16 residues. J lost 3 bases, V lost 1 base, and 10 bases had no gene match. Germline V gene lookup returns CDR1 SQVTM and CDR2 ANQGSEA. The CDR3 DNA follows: TGCAGCGTTGAAGTGTCAGGGGGCGCTTGGGACACTGAAGCTTTCTTT. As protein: CSVEVSGGAWDTEAFF.

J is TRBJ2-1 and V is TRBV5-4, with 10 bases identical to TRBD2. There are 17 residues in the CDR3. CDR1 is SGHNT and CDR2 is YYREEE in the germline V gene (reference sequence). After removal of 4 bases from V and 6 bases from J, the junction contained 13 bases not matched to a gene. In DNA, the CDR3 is TGTGCCAGCAGCGGATTGAGCGGGGGGGCCGGGTTCAATGAGCAGTTCTTC. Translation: CASSGLSGGAGFNEQFF.

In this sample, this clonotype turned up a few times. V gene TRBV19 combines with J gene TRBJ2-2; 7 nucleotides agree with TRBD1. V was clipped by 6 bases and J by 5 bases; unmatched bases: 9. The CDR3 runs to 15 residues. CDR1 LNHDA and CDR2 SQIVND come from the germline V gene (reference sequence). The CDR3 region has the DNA TGTGCCAGTAGCAAACAGGGGCCCCGAACCGGGGAGCTGTTTTTT. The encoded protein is CASSKQGPRTGELFF. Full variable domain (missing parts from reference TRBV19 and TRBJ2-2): DGGITQSPKYLFRKEGQNVTLSCEQNLNHDAMYWYRQDPGQGLRLIYYSQIVNDFQKGDIAEGYSVSREKKESFPLTVTSAQKNPTAFYLCASSKQGPRTGELFFGEGSRLTVL.

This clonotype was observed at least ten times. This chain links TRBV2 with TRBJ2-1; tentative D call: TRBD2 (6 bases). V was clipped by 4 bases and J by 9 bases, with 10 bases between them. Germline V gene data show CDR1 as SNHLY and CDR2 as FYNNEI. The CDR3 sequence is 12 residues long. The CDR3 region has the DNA TGTGCCAGCAGTGCCAGGGAGGTTGAGCAGTTCTTC. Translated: CASSAREVEQFF.

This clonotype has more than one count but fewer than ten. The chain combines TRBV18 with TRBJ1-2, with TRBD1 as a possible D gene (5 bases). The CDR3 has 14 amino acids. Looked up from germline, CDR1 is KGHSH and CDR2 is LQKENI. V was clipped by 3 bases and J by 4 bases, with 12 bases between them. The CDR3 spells CASSPEQGVYGYTF. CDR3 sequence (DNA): TGTGCCAGCTCACCTGAGCAGGGAGTCTATGGCTACACCTTC.

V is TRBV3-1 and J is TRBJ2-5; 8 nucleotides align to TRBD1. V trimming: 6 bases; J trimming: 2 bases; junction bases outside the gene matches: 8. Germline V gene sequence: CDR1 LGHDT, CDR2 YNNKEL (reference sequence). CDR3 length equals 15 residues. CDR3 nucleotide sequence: TGTGCCAGCAGTTCTAAATACAGGGGGCAAGAGACCCAGTACTTC. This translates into CASSSKYRGQETQYF.

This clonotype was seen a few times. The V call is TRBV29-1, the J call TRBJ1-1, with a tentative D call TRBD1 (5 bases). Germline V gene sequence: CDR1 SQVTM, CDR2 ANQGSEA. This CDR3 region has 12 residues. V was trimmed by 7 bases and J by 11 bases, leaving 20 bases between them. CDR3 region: CSAGVRDGRAFF. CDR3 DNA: TGCAGCGCCGGAGTTAGGGACGGTCGTGCTTTCTTT. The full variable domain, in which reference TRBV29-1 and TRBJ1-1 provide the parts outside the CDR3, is SAVISQKPSRDICQRGTSLTIQCQVDSQVTMMFWYRQQPGQSLTLIATANQGSEATYESGFVIDKFPISRPNLTFSTLTVSNMSPEDSSIYLCSAGVRDGRAFFGQGTRLTVV.

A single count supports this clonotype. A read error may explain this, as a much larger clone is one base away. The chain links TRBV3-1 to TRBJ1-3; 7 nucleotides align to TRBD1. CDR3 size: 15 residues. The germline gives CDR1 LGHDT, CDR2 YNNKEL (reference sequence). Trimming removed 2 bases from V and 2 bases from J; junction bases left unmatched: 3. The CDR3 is CASSQTQGPGNTIYF. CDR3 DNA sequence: TGTGCCAGCAGCCAAACACAGGGGCCTGGAAACACCATATATTTT.

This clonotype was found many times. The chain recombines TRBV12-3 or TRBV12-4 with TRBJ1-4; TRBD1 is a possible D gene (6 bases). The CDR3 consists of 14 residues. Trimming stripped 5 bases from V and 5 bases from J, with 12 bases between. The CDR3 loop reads CASSDDRRNEKLFF. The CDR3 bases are TGTGCCAGCAGTGACGACAGGAGAAATGAAAAACTGTTTTTT.